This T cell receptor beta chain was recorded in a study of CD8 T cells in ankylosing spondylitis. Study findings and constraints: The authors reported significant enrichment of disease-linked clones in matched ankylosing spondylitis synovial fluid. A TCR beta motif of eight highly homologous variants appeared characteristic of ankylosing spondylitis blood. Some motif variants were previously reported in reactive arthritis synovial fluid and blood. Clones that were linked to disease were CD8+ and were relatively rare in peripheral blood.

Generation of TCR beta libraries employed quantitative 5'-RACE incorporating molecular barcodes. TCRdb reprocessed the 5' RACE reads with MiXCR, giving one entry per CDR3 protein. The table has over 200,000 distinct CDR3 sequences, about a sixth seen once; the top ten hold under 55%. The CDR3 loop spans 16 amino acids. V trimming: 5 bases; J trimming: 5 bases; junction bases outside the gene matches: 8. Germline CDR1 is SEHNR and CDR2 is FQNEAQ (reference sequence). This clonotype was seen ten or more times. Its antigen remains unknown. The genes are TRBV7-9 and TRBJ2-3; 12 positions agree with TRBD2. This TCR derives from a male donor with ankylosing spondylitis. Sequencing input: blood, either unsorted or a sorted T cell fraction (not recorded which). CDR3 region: CASSLQTSGSRDTQYF. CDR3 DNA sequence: TGTGCCAGCAGCCTCCAGACTAGCGGGAGTCGAGATACGCAGTATTTT.